A selection of T cell receptor beta chains follows, all from one sample in a study of OX40 agonist ivuxolimab in advanced cancers. Repertoires were generated with immunoSEQ multiplex PCR, while TCRdb's copy carries only in-frame clones and drops some. This table has tens of thousands of clones, 84% appearing once. The material sequenced was CD4+ or CD8+ T cells sorted from blood, taken in a trial of the OX40 agonist ivuxolimab. Receptors originate from an adult with an advanced solid tumor such as melanoma, head and neck, liver or kidney cancer. Both conserved end residues are trimmed from each CDR3.

cdr3_aa | j_call | v_call
ASSSRGSGSHNEQF | TRBJ2-1 | TRBV6-6
ASSVTHLLQVAATQY | TRBJ2-3 | TRBV9
ASSSQRGGGTGELF | TRBJ2-2 | TRBV5-4
ASRLGRANEKLF | TRBJ1-4 | TRBV2
ASSYSAGTNGYT | TRBJ1-2 | TRBV6-5
SVGRQGLNTEAF | TRBJ1-1 | TRBV29-1
ASSTRAPDRTSGNTIY | TRBJ1-3 | TRBV7-2
ATSRDQGTVY | TRBJ2-5 | TRBV15
ASSVSRIPPLH | TRBJ1-6 | TRBV19
ASSWGGLPETQY | TRBJ2-5 | TRBV28
ASSKPGTGTADEQF | TRBJ2-1 | TRBV5-1
ASSDRGLSSYNEQF | TRBJ2-1 | TRBV10-1
ASGPRGNNEQF | TRBJ2-1 | TRBV10-2
ASSQFRGGAMNTEAF | TRBJ1-1 | TRBV14
ASSQVLQGGNTEAF | TRBJ1-1 | TRBV4-2
ASSLGGQGREKLF | TRBJ1-4 | TRBV7-9
ASVPTGPGANVLT | TRBJ2-6 | TRBV19
ASSARVRTGELF | TRBJ2-2 | TRBV7-3
ASSPPGNYGYT | TRBJ1-2 | TRBV18
ASSPNPGLAGGEQY | TRBJ2-7 | TRBV4-1
ASSPVRGDYGYT | TRBJ1-2 | TRBV18
ASTRDRGGHQPQH | TRBJ1-5 | TRBV2
ASKGQANYEQY | TRBJ2-7 | TRBV19
ASRNSRNSPLH | TRBJ1-6 | TRBV19
ASSLGYGPLGNQPQH | TRBJ1-5 | TRBV28
ASSIRTSGRVSDNEQF | TRBJ2-1 | TRBV19
ASSRGNSGANVLT | TRBJ2-6 | TRBV18
ASSQGQPDYGYT | TRBJ1-2 | TRBV5-4
ASSYKSGSSYEQY | TRBJ2-7 | TRBV6-5
ASRTQGSAGELF | TRBJ2-2 | TRBV5-1
ASSQVRTDLGGYT | TRBJ1-2 | TRBV4-2
ASRGPDSKDTQY | TRBJ2-3 | TRBV5-4
ASSPGPRDSRLYT | TRBJ1-2 | TRBV27
SVGTGGEQY | TRBJ2-7 | TRBV29-1
ASSESGRGLGTQY | TRBJ2-3 | TRBV6-1
ASLVEGANTEAF | TRBJ1-1 | TRBV7-9
SVVAGGAGELF | TRBJ2-2 | TRBV29-1
ASSSNLDGYT | TRBJ1-2 | TRBV28
ASSRRGGDEQY | TRBJ2-7 | TRBV9
ASSFSGRNNEQF | TRBJ2-1 | TRBV7-9
ASRGTGENGYT | TRBJ1-2 | TRBV6-1
AISYRGSSGNTIY | TRBJ1-3 | TRBV10-3